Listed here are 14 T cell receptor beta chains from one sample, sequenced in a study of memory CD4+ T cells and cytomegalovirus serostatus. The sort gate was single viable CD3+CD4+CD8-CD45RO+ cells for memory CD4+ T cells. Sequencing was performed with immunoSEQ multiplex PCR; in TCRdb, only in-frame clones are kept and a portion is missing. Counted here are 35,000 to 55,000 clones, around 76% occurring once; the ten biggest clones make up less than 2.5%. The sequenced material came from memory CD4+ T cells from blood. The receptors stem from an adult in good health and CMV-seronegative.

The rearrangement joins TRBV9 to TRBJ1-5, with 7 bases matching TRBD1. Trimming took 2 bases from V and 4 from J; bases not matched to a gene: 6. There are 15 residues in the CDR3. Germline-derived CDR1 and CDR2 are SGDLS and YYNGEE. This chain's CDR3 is CASSVDTGVNQPQHF. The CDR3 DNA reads TGTGCCAGCAGCGTGGATACAGGGGTGAATCAGCCCCAGCATTTT.

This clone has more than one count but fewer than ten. The CDR3 DNA follows: TGTGCCTGGAGTGCCCCAGACAGGGGATGGAATCAGCCCCAGCATTTT. Translation: CAWSAPDRGWNQPQHF. The chain uses TRBV30 and TRBJ1-5; 8 bases agree with TRBD1. CDR1 and CDR2 (germline): GTSNPN, SVGIG (reference sequence). This CDR3 has 16 amino acids. The trim removed 1 base at V and 4 bases at J, leaving 9 bases unmatched.

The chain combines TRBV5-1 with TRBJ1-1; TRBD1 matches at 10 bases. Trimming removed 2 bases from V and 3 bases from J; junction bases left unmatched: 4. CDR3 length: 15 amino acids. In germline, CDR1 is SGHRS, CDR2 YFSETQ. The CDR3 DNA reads TGCGCCAGCAGCTTTACCGGGACAGGGGACACTGAAGCTTTCTTT. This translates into CASSFTGTGDTEAFF.

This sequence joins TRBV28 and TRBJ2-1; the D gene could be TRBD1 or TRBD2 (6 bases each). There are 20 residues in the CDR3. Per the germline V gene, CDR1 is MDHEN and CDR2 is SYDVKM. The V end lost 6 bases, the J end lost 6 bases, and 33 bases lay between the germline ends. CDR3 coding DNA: TGTGCCAGCAGACAGGGAGGACTGCCGGGACCACCCATCGGGGGCAATGAGCAGTTCTTC. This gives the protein CASRQGGLPGPPIGGNEQFF.

The CDR3 DNA sequence: TGTGCCAGCCAGACCCAGGCTGGAAACACCATATATTTT. Encoded protein: CASQTQAGNTIYF. The V gene is TRBV6-5, the J gene TRBJ1-3; D gene unclear. V gave up 8 bases and J gave up 2 bases, with 10 bases separating them. The germline CDR1 and CDR2 sequences are MNHEY and SVGAGI. The CDR3 spans 13 residues.

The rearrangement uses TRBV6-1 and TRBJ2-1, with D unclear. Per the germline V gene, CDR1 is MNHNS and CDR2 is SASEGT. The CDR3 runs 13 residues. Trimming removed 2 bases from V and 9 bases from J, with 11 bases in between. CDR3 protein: CASSERRYGEQFF. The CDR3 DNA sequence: TGTGCCAGCAGTGAACGACGGTACGGTGAGCAGTTCTTC.

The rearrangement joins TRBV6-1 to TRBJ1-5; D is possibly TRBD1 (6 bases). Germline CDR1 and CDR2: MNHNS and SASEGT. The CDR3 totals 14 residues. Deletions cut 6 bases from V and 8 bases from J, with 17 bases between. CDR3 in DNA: TGTGCCAGCAGCGGAGGGGGGATAGGGGAGCCCCAGCATTTT. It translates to CASSGGGIGEPQHF.

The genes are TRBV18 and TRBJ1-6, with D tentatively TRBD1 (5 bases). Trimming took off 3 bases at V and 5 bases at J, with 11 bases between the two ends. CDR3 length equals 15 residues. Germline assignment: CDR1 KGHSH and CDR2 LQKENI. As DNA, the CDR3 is TGTGCCAGCTCACCCCAGGCAGGGAATAATTCACCCCTCCACTTT. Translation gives CASSPQAGNNSPLHF.

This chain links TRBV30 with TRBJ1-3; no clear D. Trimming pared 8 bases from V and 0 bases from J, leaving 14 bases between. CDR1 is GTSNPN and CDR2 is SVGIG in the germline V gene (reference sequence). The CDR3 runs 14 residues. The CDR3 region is CAAPGHNSGNTIYF. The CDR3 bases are TGTGCCGCCCCTGGGCACAACTCTGGAAACACCATATATTTT.

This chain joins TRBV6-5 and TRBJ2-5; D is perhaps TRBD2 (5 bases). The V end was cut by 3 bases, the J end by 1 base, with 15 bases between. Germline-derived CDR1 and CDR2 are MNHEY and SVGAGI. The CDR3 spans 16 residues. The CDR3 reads CASSYAVGGLQETQYF. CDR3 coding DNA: TGTGCCAGCAGTTATGCGGTTGGCGGACTCCAAGAGACCCAGTACTTC.

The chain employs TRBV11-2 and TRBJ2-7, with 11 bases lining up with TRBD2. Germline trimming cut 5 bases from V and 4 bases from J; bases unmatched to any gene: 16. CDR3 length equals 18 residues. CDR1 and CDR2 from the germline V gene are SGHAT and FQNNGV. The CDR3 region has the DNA TGTGCCAGCAGCCCGAACAATCTAGCGGGGGGTTCGCTGTACGAGCAGTACTTC. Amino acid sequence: CASSPNNLAGGSLYEQYF.

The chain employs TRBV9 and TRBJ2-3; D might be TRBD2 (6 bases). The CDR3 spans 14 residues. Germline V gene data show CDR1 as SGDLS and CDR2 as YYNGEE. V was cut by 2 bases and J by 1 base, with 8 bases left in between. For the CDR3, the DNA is TGTGCCAGCAGCGTCATAGCGGGCACAGATACGCAGTATTTT. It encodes CASSVIAGTDTQYF.

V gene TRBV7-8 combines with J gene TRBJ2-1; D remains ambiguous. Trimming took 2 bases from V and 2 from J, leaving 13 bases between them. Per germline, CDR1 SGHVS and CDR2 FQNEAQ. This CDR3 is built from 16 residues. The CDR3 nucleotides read TGTGCCAGCAGCTTATATGGGAAAACCACCTACAATGAGCAGTTCTTC. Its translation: CASSLYGKTTYNEQFF.

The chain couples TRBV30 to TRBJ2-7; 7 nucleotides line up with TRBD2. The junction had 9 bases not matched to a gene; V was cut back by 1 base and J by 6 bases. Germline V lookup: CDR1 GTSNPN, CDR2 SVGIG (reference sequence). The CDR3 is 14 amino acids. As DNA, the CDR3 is TGTGCCTGGAGTGAAGGGCACCCGGGAGGCGAGCAGTACTTC. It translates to CAWSEGHPGGEQYF. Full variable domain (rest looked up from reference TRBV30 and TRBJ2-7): SQTIHQWPATLVQPVGSPLSLECTVEGTSNPNLYWYRQAAGRGLQLLFYSVGIGQISSEVPQNLSASRPQDRQFILSSKKLLLSDSGFYLCAWSEGHPGGEQYFGPGTRLTVT.